The 3 T cell receptor beta chains reported below all come from one sample, sequenced in a study of T cell responses to AZD1222 COVID-19 vaccine. The assay was immunoSEQ multiplex PCR, and TCRdb's table has in-frame clones only and misses some. The profile shows 150,000 to 160,000 clones, about nine tenths of them singletons. The sequencing used peripheral blood, collected on day 0 of AZD1222 vaccination. The receptors shown here come from an adult in good health.

The rearrangement uses TRBV18 and TRBJ1-2; 9 positions match TRBD1. CDR3 size: 16 residues. The ends lost 6 bases at V and 2 bases at J; junction bases unmatched: 10. The V gene's germline CDR1 is KGHSH and CDR2 LQKENI. This CDR3 reads CASSPGTGSINYGYTF. The CDR3 DNA reads as TGTGCCAGCTCGCCCGGGACAGGGTCCATAAACTATGGCTACACCTTC. Full variable domain (remainder filled in from reference TRBV18 and TRBJ1-2): NAGVMQNPRHLVRRRGQEARLRCSPMKGHSHVYWYRQLPEEGLKFMVYLQKENIIDESGMPKERFSAEFPKEGPSILRIQQVVRGDSAAYFCASSPGTGSINYGYTFGSGTRLTVV.

The chain couples TRBV2 to TRBJ2-7, with D hard to call. The germline gives CDR1 SNHLY, CDR2 FYNNEI. V gave up 8 bases and J gave up 3 bases, with 14 bases separating them. This CDR3 has 13 amino acids. CDR3 sequence: CASPRPDRYEQYF. The CDR3 DNA reads as TGTGCCAGCCCTAGACCGGACCGCTACGAGCAGTACTTC.

The CDR3 loop reads CASTLLAGGPGAYEQYF. In nucleotides, the CDR3 is TGCGCCAGCACCCTACTAGCGGGAGGACCCGGGGCCTACGAGCAGTACTTC. V usage is TRBV5-1 and J usage is TRBJ2-7; 12 nucleotides align to TRBD2. V shed 6 bases and J 2 bases; nucleotides not matched to a gene: 12. The CDR3 has 17 residues. Germline loops: CDR1 SGHRS, CDR2 YFSETQ.